The 27 T cell receptor beta chains presented below share a single source sample, sequenced in a study of technical replicates of blood from a few donors. TCRdb's copy holds only in-frame clones and misses some; the assay was immunoSEQ multiplex PCR. The sample contains about 79,000 clones, 91% of which appear only once. Sequences were obtained from T cells isolated from PBMCs. The receptors shown here come from a human donor in good health. Some clones in this sample may be carry-over from other donors' samples.

This chain links TRBV18 with TRBJ2-1, with TRBD1 matching 7 bases. Per the germline V gene, CDR1 is KGHSH and CDR2 is LQKENI. The V segment lost 3 bases and the J segment 5 bases; nucleotides outside the gene matches: 7. The CDR3 is 15 residues long. CDR3 nucleotides: TGTGCCAGCTCACCGCCAGGGACAGCTAACAATGAGCAGTTCTTC. It encodes CASSPPGTANNEQFF. Full variable domain (outside the CDR3, taken from reference TRBV18 and TRBJ2-1): NAGVMQNPRHLVRRRGQEARLRCSPMKGHSHVYWYRQLPEEGLKFMVYLQKENIIDESGMPKERFSAEFPKEGPSILRIQQVVRGDSAAYFCASSPPGTANNEQFFGPGTRLTVL.

The V call is TRBV2, the J call TRBJ1-1; 9 positions match TRBD1. The germline V gene has CDR1 SNHLY and CDR2 FYNNEI. Unmatched junction bases numbered 3, after V lost 6 bases and J lost 1 base. This CDR3 has 14 residues. The CDR3 here is CASRPGQGNTEAFF. The CDR3 nucleotides read TGTGCCAGCAGACCGGGACAGGGGAACACTGAAGCTTTCTTT. Drawing the rest from reference TRBV2 and TRBJ1-1, the complete variable domain is EPEVTQTPSHQVTQMGQEVILRCVPISNHLYFYWYRQILGQKVEFLVSFYNNEISEKSEIFDDQFSVERPDGSNFTLKIRSTKLEDSAMYFCASRPGQGNTEAFFGQGTRLTVV.

J is TRBJ1-5 and V is TRBV28; 7 bases map to TRBD1. The V and J ends lost 5 bases and 2 bases, in that order; junction bases with no gene match: 9. Germline values: CDR1 MDHEN, CDR2 SYDVKM. The CDR3 covers 16 residues. This CDR3 reads CASSHLTGSGNQPQHF. The CDR3 DNA follows: TGTGCCAGCAGTCACCTGACAGGGAGCGGCAATCAGCCCCAGCATTTT.

The rearrangement uses TRBV19 and TRBJ1-2; D might be TRBD1 (6 bases). CDR3 length equals 12 residues. Germline CDR1 and CDR2: LNHDA and SQIVND (reference sequence). The V end lost 7 bases, the J end lost 2 bases, and 8 bases lay between the germline ends. The CDR3 DNA sequence: TGTGCCAGTATAGGGGGAAACTATGGCTACACCTTC. Its translation is CASIGGNYGYTF. The full variable domain, with the rest looked up from reference TRBV19 and TRBJ1-2, is DGGITQSPKYLFRKEGQNVTLSCEQNLNHDAMYWYRQDPGQGLRLIYYSQIVNDFQKGDIAEGYSVSREKKESFPLTVTSAQKNPTAFYLCASIGGNYGYTFGSGTRLTVV.

V gene TRBV5-1 combines with J gene TRBJ1-3; TRBD1 aligns across 7 bases. The J segment lost 2 bases and the V segment lost 3 bases, leaving 5 bases of the junction unmatched. This CDR3 contains 15 residues. Germline CDR1 reads SGHRS; CDR2 reads YFSETQ. The CDR3 sequence: CASSSTGAPGNTIYF. For the CDR3, the DNA is TGCGCCAGCAGCTCCACAGGGGCCCCTGGAAACACCATATATTTT.

J is TRBJ2-7 and V is TRBV27; TRBD1 is a possible D gene (6 bases). The CDR3 is made up of 13 amino acids. The ends were cut back, 9 bases at V and 0 bases at J, with 12 bases in the middle. In germline, CDR1 is MNHEY, CDR2 SMNVEV (reference sequence). The CDR3 DNA reads as TGTGCCAGTAACAGGGCCGACTCCTACGAGCAGTACTTC. It specifies CASNRADSYEQYF.

The V and J genes are TRBV28 and TRBJ1-1; a possible D gene is TRBD1 (5 bases). From germline, CDR1 is MDHEN and CDR2 SYDVKM. This CDR3 region has 12 residues. V was clipped by 3 bases and J by 7 bases, with 9 bases between them. The CDR3 sequence is CASSFRGGEAFF. In DNA, the CDR3 is TGTGCCAGCAGTTTCCGGGGGGGTGAAGCTTTCTTT. Based on the CDR3 plus reference TRBV28 and TRBJ1-1, the full variable domain is DVKVTQSSRYLVKRTGEKVFLECVQDMDHENMFWYRQDPGLGLRLIYFSYDVKMKEKGDIPEGYSVSREKKERFSLILESASTNQTSMYLCASSFRGGEAFFGQGTRLTVV.

The chain recombines TRBV6-1 with TRBJ2-2, with 14 bases lining up with TRBD2. This CDR3 has 15 residues. J lost 8 bases, V lost 10 bases, and 9 bases had no gene match. Germline V lookup: CDR1 MNHNS, CDR2 SASEGT. The CDR3 here is CAIPGLAGVRGELFF. The CDR3 DNA reads TGTGCCATTCCGGGACTAGCGGGAGTAAGAGGGGAGCTGTTTTTT.

The CDR3 DNA reads TGTGCCAGCAGCCAAATACCGGGACACGTGAACACTGAAGCTTTCTTT. Protein sequence: CASSQIPGHVNTEAFF. V usage is TRBV4-2 and J usage is TRBJ1-1, with a possible D match to TRBD1 (6 bases). The germline V gene encodes CDR1 LGHNA and CDR2 YNFKEQ. This CDR3 spans 16 amino acids. Trimming removed 2 bases from V and 0 bases from J, with 13 bases in between.

This chain joins TRBV9 and TRBJ1-4; 8 nucleotides align to TRBD1. In germline, CDR1 is SGDLS, CDR2 YYNGEE. The CDR3 extends over 16 amino acids. V shed 0 bases, J shed 8 bases, and the junction held 9 bases outside the gene matches. The CDR3 DNA reads TGTGCCAGCAGCGTAGGTAATACGGACAGGGAAGAAAAACTGTTTTTT. This encodes CASSVGNTDREEKLFF.

V is TRBV7-2 and J is TRBJ2-1; possible D gene TRBD2, 5 bases. The length of the CDR3 is 17 residues. Trimming cost V 5 bases and J 0 bases, with 17 bases left between them. Germline V gives CDR1 SGHTA, CDR2 FQGNSA. CDR3 amino acids: CASSRPWGSGSYNEQFF. The DNA for the CDR3 is TGTGCCAGCAGCCGCCCCTGGGGAAGCGGCTCCTACAATGAGCAGTTCTTC.

The V call is TRBV18, the J call TRBJ2-1; the D is unclear. The CDR3 length is 13 residues. The germline V and J ends were trimmed by 0 bases and 7 bases, with 7 bases remaining between them. Germline V gene lookup returns CDR1 KGHSH and CDR2 LQKENI. DNA of the CDR3: TGTGCCAGCTCACCACCGGCCGGGAATGAGCAGTTCTTC. Encoded protein: CASSPPAGNEQFF.

This chain links TRBV19 with TRBJ1-1, with a possible D match to TRBD1 (6 bases). Trimming pared 9 bases from V and 11 bases from J, leaving 22 bases between. The CDR3 loop spans 13 amino acids. The germline V gene encodes CDR1 LNHDA and CDR2 SQIVND (reference sequence). The CDR3: CASGKAGGLTAFF. The CDR3 DNA follows: TGTGCCAGCGGCAAGGCCGGGGGGCTCACGGCTTTCTTT. Full variable domain (rest looked up from reference TRBV19 and TRBJ1-1): DGGITQSPKYLFRKEGQNVTLSCEQNLNHDAMYWYRQDPGQGLRLIYYSQIVNDFQKGDIAEGYSVSREKKESFPLTVTSAQKNPTAFYLCASGKAGGLTAFFGQGTRLTVV.

This clone appeared once. The chain is built from TRBV30 and TRBJ1-4, with D uncertain. CDR3 size: 14 residues. Germline loops: CDR1 GTSNPN, CDR2 SVGIG (reference sequence). Between the trimmed V and J ends, which lost 3 bases and 7 bases, there was a span of 15 bases. The CDR3 spells CAWSPDGSGEKLFF. DNA of the CDR3: TGTGCCTGGAGCCCAGATGGGTCGGGTGAAAAACTGTTTTTT.

The chain uses TRBV5-1 and TRBJ1-1; D remains unclear. The CDR3 extends over 15 amino acids. V was trimmed by 7 bases and J by 3 bases, leaving 19 bases between them. Germline V gene lookup returns CDR1 SGHRS and CDR2 YFSETQ. Here the CDR3 reads CASLAEFGGYTEAFF. Here the CDR3 DNA reads TGCGCCAGCTTGGCGGAATTTGGTGGTTACACTGAAGCTTTCTTT. Full variable domain (remainder filled in from reference TRBV5-1 and TRBJ1-1): KAGVTQTPRYLIKTRGQQVTLSCSPISGHRSVSWYQQTPGQGLQFLFEYFSETQRNKGNFPGRFSGRQFSNSRSEMNVSTLELGDSALYLCASLAEFGGYTEAFFGQGTRLTVV.

This clone was recorded only once. The chain joins TRBV13 to TRBJ2-7; TRBD1 might be the D (6 bases). The V gene lost 1 base and the J gene lost 0 bases, with 13 bases spanning the gap. The CDR3 totals 16 residues. Germline V gene lookup returns CDR1 PRHDT and CDR2 FYEKMQ (reference sequence). The CDR3 loop reads CASSLVQGTVSYEQYF. CDR3 DNA: TGTGCCAGCAGCTTAGTACAGGGAACGGTCTCCTACGAGCAGTACTTC.

The V call is TRBV12-5, the J call TRBJ1-2, with D possibly matching TRBD1 (5 bases). Trimming took 6 bases from V and 1 from J, leaving 12 bases between them. Germline CDR1 and CDR2: LGHNT and FRNRAP. The CDR3 runs to 14 residues. The CDR3 sequence: CASGIGAFNYGYTF. CDR3 DNA: TGTGCTAGTGGGATAGGGGCTTTTAACTATGGCTACACCTTC.

The V gene is TRBV2, the J gene TRBJ2-7, with 10 nucleotides matching TRBD2. This CDR3 is built from 18 residues. Germline values: CDR1 SNHLY, CDR2 FYNNEI. Germline trimming cut 3 bases from V and 3 bases from J; bases unmatched to any gene: 14. CDR3 sequence reads: CASSDPLKYSGRIYEQYF. CDR3 nucleotide sequence: TGTGCCAGCAGTGACCCCCTTAAGTATAGCGGGAGGATCTACGAGCAGTACTTC.

V usage is TRBV7-2 and J usage is TRBJ1-2; 7 bases match TRBD1. The CDR3 is 17 residues long. Looked up from germline, CDR1 is SGHTA and CDR2 is FQGNSA. With V trimmed by 5 bases and J by 6 bases, 18 bases remained unmatched. The CDR3 sequence is CASSRNRGGRGSDGYTF. The CDR3 DNA sequence: TGTGCCAGCAGCCGAAATCGGGGGGGCAGGGGGAGCGATGGCTACACCTTC.

The chain has TRBV18 and TRBJ2-1; TRBD1 agrees at 9 bases. Per the germline V gene, CDR1 is KGHSH and CDR2 is LQKENI. The ends lost 5 bases at V and 0 bases at J; junction bases unmatched: 2. The CDR3 has 15 amino acids. The CDR3 DNA is TGTGCCAGCTCATCGACAGGGGGCTCCTACAATGAGCAGTTCTTC. This sequence encodes CASSSTGGSYNEQFF.

The chain carries TRBV9 and TRBJ2-2, with unresolved D. The ends were cut back, 4 bases at V and 1 base at J, with 17 bases in the middle. The V gene's germline CDR1 is SGDLS and CDR2 YYNGEE. The CDR3 sequence is 17 residues long. The CDR3 DNA is TGTGCCAGCAGCCTACTTGTCGAGAGGAGGAACACCGGGGAGCTGTTTTTT. As protein: CASSLLVERRNTGELFF.

In its sample, this clone was seen once. The chain recombines TRBV27 with TRBJ2-7, with D maybe TRBD2 (6 bases). Trimming cost V 5 bases and J 2 bases, with 13 bases left between them. The CDR3 runs to 14 residues. Germline V lookup: CDR1 MNHEY, CDR2 SMNVEV (reference sequence). The CDR3 region has the DNA TGTGCCAGCAGTCCCTTTACGGGAGCCTACGAGCAGTACTTC. This gives the protein CASSPFTGAYEQYF.

V usage is TRBV7-3 and J usage is TRBJ1-1; tentative D call: TRBD1 (5 bases). CDR1 is SGHTA, CDR2 FQGTGA, per germline. V lost 0 bases and J lost 2, with 10 bases in between. The CDR3 is 15 residues long. The CDR3 nucleotides read TGTGCCAGCAGCTTAACCGGGGGGGGAAACACTGAAGCTTTCTTT. Translated, it gives CASSLTGGGNTEAFF.

V usage is TRBV4-1 and J usage is TRBJ2-7, with TRBD2 matching over 7 bases. Trimming cost V 1 base and J 0 bases; bases outside gene matches: 0. From germline, CDR1 is MGHRA and CDR2 YSYEKL. The CDR3 consists of 14 residues. The CDR3 coding sequence is TGCGCCAGCAGCCAAGGGGACTACTCCTACGAGCAGTACTTC. The encoded protein is CASSQGDYSYEQYF.

V and J are TRBV19 and TRBJ2-5, with D maybe TRBD2 (5 bases). The germline gives CDR1 LNHDA, CDR2 SQIVND (reference sequence). Trimming removed 1 base from V and 5 bases from J, with 14 bases in between. The CDR3 length is 15 residues. The CDR3 DNA is TGTGCCAGTAGTATAGTCCCCGGGGTGGAGGAGACCCAGTACTTC. Translating it yields CASSIVPGVEETQYF.

V and J are TRBV6-5 and TRBJ2-1, with 8 bases fitting TRBD1. The CDR3 sequence is 15 residues long. The germline V gene encodes CDR1 MNHEY and CDR2 SVGAGI. V gave up 5 bases and J gave up 5 bases; unmatched junction bases: 8. The CDR3: CASSNDRGQDNEQFF. As DNA, the CDR3 is TGTGCCAGCAGTAACGACAGGGGTCAAGACAATGAGCAGTTCTTC.

The chain recombines TRBV11-2 with TRBJ1-5; D is unresolved. Germline-derived CDR1 and CDR2 are SGHAT and FQNNGV. V dropped 3 bases and J dropped 5 bases, with 8 bases sitting between them. This CDR3 comprises 13 residues. CDR3 protein: CASSFTSYQPQHF. CDR3 DNA sequence: TGTGCCAGCAGCTTTACAAGTTATCAGCCCCAGCATTTT.